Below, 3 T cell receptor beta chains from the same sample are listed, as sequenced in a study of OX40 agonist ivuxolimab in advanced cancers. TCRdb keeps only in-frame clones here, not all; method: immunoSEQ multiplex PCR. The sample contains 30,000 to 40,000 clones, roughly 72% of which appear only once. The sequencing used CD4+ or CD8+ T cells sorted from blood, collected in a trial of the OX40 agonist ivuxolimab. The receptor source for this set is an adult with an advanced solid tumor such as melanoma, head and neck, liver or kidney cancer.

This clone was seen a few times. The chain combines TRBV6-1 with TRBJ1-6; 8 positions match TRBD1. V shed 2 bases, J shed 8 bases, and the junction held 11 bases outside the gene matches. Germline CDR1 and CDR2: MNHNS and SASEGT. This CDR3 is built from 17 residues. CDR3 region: CASSEWLTHRGDSPLHF. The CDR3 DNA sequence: TGTGCCAGCAGTGAATGGCTAACCCACAGGGGGGATTCACCCCTCCACTTT.

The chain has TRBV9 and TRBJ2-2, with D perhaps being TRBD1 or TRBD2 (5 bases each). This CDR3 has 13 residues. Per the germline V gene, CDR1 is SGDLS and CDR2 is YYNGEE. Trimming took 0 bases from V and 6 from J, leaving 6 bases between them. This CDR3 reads CASSVGGAGELFF. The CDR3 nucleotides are TGTGCCAGCAGCGTAGGAGGGGCCGGGGAGCTGTTTTTT.

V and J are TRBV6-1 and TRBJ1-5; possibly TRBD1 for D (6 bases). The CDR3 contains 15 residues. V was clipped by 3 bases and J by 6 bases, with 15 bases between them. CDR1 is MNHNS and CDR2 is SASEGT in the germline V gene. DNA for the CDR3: TGTGCCAGCAGTGACAGGGGAGGGGTAAGTCAGCCCCAGCATTTT. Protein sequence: CASSDRGGVSQPQHF.